The next 31 T cell receptor beta chains were all read from a single sample in a study of shared clonotypes between healthy human individuals. Clones were read by immunoSEQ multiplex PCR, and TCRdb kept only the in-frame ones, dropping some. The sample contains 550,000 to 750,000 clones, 92% of which appear only once. The naive CD8 subset, CD45RO-negative cells positively selected for CCR7, excluded terminally differentiated effector memory CD45RA+ cells. Sequences were obtained from naive CD8+ T cells sorted from blood. The source of these receptors is a man aged 25 to 40 in good health.

The rearrangement joins TRBV2 to TRBJ2-5; 10 positions agree with TRBD1. The CDR3 is 16 residues long. With V trimmed by 8 bases and J by 1 base, 10 bases remained unmatched. The germline V gene encodes CDR1 SNHLY and CDR2 FYNNEI. Here the CDR3 reads CASGNWDRGSQETQYF. The CDR3 bases are TGTGCCAGCGGAAATTGGGACAGGGGCAGCCAAGAGACCCAGTACTTC.

V usage is TRBV7-9 and J usage is TRBJ1-2; TRBD1 might be the D (5 bases). The CDR3 contains 16 residues. Germline V gives CDR1 SEHNR, CDR2 FQNEAQ (reference sequence). Trimming cost V 5 bases and J 9 bases, with 25 bases left between them. The CDR3 region is CASSDLYRTQADSYTF. In DNA form, the CDR3 reads TGTGCCAGCAGCGACCTTTACAGGACACAAGCCGATAGCTACACCTTC.

The CDR3: CSVVGSGSYEQYF. CDR3 bases: TGCAGCGTTGTCGGTAGCGGGAGTTACGAGCAGTACTTC. V gene TRBV29-1 combines with J gene TRBJ2-7; 9 nucleotides align to TRBD2. CDR3 length equals 13 residues. Germline lookup yields CDR1 SQVTM and CDR2 ANQGSEA. After removal of 4 bases from V and 4 bases from J, the junction contained 5 bases not matched to a gene.

The rearrangement joins TRBV6-1 to TRBJ2-1; weak D call: TRBD2 (6 bases). The CDR3 spans 15 residues. V shed 2 bases and J shed 5 bases, with 13 bases lying between them. CDR1 and CDR2 (germline): MNHNS, SASEGT. The CDR3 loop is CASSEWPSVDNEQFF. In nucleotides, the CDR3 is TGTGCCAGCAGTGAATGGCCTAGCGTCGACAATGAGCAGTTCTTC.

V gene TRBV4-3 combines with J gene TRBJ2-7, with D possibly matching TRBD1 (6 bases). The CDR3 loop spans 15 amino acids. Trimming removed 0 bases at V and 0 bases at J, with 9 bases between. Germline V lookup: CDR1 LGHNA, CDR2 YSLEER. The CDR3 here is CASSQDWTDSYEQYF. Here the CDR3 DNA reads TGCGCCAGCAGCCAAGATTGGACAGACTCCTACGAGCAGTACTTC.

The rearrangement links TRBV7-9 to TRBJ2-7; D is possibly TRBD1 (5 bases). Germline V gives CDR1 SEHNR, CDR2 FQNEAQ (reference sequence). V lost 6 bases and J 4 bases, leaving 13 bases between the germline ends. The CDR3 runs 13 residues. The CDR3 DNA follows: TGTGCCAGCAGGCTGGTAGGGGAATACGAGCAGTACTTC. Amino acid sequence: CASRLVGEYEQYF.

This rearrangement joins TRBV9 to TRBJ2-3, with unresolved D. Trimming removed 3 bases at V and 0 bases at J, with 11 bases between. The CDR3 runs 15 residues. In germline, CDR1 is SGDLS, CDR2 YYNGEE. The CDR3: CASSGTAWSTDTQYF. Here the CDR3 DNA reads TGTGCCAGCAGCGGGACGGCCTGGAGCACAGATACGCAGTATTTT. The full variable domain, rest sourced from reference TRBV9 and TRBJ2-3, is DSGVTQTPKHLITATGQRVTLRCSPRSGDLSVYWYQQSLDQGLQFLIQYYNGEERAKGNILERFSAQQFPDLHSELNLSSLELGDSALYFCASSGTAWSTDTQYFGPGTRLTVL.

The rearrangement uses TRBV7-9 and TRBJ2-1; TRBD1 matches at 8 bases. The CDR3 extends over 12 amino acids. CDR1 is SEHNR, CDR2 FQNEAQ, per germline (reference sequence). V lost 5 bases, J lost 8 bases, and 2 bases stayed unmatched. This CDR3 is CASSPTGDEQFF. The CDR3 nucleotides are TGTGCCAGCAGCCCGACAGGGGATGAGCAGTTCTTC. Together with reference TRBV7-9 and TRBJ2-1, the CDR3 gives the full variable domain: DTGVSQNPRHKITKRGQNVTFRCDPISEHNRLYWYRQTLGQGPEFLTYFQNEAQLEKSRLLSDRFSAERPKGSFSTLEIQRTEQGDSAMYLCASSPTGDEQFFGPGTRLTVL.

The CDR3 loop reads CASSAGQETQYF. As DNA, the CDR3 is TGTGCCAGCAGCGCCGGGCAAGAGACCCAGTACTTC. The chain links TRBV6-5 to TRBJ2-5; the D is unclear. V shed 6 bases and J shed 2 bases, with 7 bases lying between them. CDR3 size: 12 residues. Germline V gene lookup returns CDR1 MNHEY and CDR2 SVGAGI.

The chain recombines TRBV14 with TRBJ2-3; 7 bases fit TRBD2. Germline CDR1 is SGHDN and CDR2 is FVKESK. This CDR3 is built from 17 residues. The ends lost 4 bases at V and 2 bases at J; junction bases unmatched: 12. The DNA for the CDR3 is TGTGCCAGCAGCCTGGTTAGCGGGCGTCCTTTCACAGATACGCAGTATTTT. It is translated as CASSLVSGRPFTDTQYF.

This chain links TRBV27 with TRBJ2-7, with 14 bases matching TRBD2. CDR1 is MNHEY, CDR2 SMNVEV, per germline (reference sequence). V trimming: 4 bases; J trimming: 2 bases; junction bases outside the gene matches: 7. CDR3 length: 17 residues. The DNA of the CDR3 is TGTGCCAGCAGTTCATTACCGGGACTAGCGGGGGCCTACGAGCAGTACTTC. Protein product: CASSSLPGLAGAYEQYF.

The V call is TRBV7-8, the J call TRBJ1-1; tentative D call: TRBD1 (6 bases). Per germline, CDR1 SGHVS and CDR2 FQNEAQ. The CDR3 spans 14 residues. V lost 5 bases and J 1 base, leaving 11 bases between the germline ends. For the CDR3, the DNA is TGTGCCAGCAGCCAACAGGGTGGGAACACTGAAGCTTTCTTT. Translation gives CASSQQGGNTEAFF.

V usage is TRBV7-8 and J usage is TRBJ1-1; no definite D call. The CDR3 loop spans 12 amino acids. V shed 3 bases and J shed 6 bases, with 8 bases lying between them. Germline values: CDR1 SGHVS, CDR2 FQNEAQ. The CDR3 region has the DNA TGTGCCAGCAGCTTCTTAGAACCTGAAGCTTTCTTT. Its translation: CASSFLEPEAFF.

This chain connects TRBV29-1 to TRBJ1-5; D uncertain. Trimming took 0 bases from V and 1 from J, leaving 13 bases between them. This CDR3 has 16 amino acids. Looked up from germline, CDR1 is SQVTM and CDR2 is ANQGSEA. The CDR3 DNA is TGCAGCGTTGAAGATGGCCCACCGGGGAGCAATCAGCCCCAGCATTTT. Translation: CSVEDGPPGSNQPQHF.

The CDR3 loop is CASSAGGGAHVYF. DNA of the CDR3: TGTGCCAGCAGCGCCGGCGGGGGGGCCCACGTGTACTTC. This rearrangement joins TRBV9 to TRBJ2-5, with 9 bases lining up with TRBD2. Losses at the gene ends were 3 bases for V and 13 bases for J; bases not matched to a gene: 10. The CDR3 has 13 residues. Germline V gene lookup returns CDR1 SGDLS and CDR2 YYNGEE.

This chain links TRBV5-4 with TRBJ1-2; D gene unclear. V was cut by 5 bases and J by 4 bases, with 15 bases left in between. The V gene's germline CDR1 is SGHNT and CDR2 YYREEE (reference sequence). This CDR3 contains 14 residues. The CDR3 is CASSYSGSGYGYTF. In DNA, the CDR3 is TGTGCCAGCAGTTACTCCGGATCTGGCTATGGCTACACCTTC.

The chain couples TRBV7-9 to TRBJ2-1; TRBD1 agrees at 7 bases. The V and J ends lost 6 bases and 7 bases, in that order; junction bases with no gene match: 12. The length of the CDR3 is 15 residues. The V gene's germline CDR1 is SEHNR and CDR2 FQNEAQ (reference sequence). The CDR3 is CASRNRDRVLNEQFF. As DNA, the CDR3 is TGTGCCAGCAGAAACCGGGACAGAGTTTTGAATGAGCAGTTCTTC.

A remark on this clone: A read error may account for a junction end that differs from germline. J is TRBJ2-7 and V is TRBV2, with a weak D call TRBD2 (5 bases). The CDR3 consists of 15 residues. CDR1 and CDR2 (germline): SNHLY, FYNNEI. As DNA, the CDR3 is TGTGCCAGCATTGAATCACTAGATCTTCCGTCGCCGCAGTACTTC. Residues: CASIESLDLPSPQYF. Variable domain in full (rest from reference TRBV2 and TRBJ2-7): EPEVTQTPSHQVTQMGQEVILRCVPISNHLYFYWYRQILGQKVEFLVSFYNNEISEKSEIFDDQFSVERPDGSNFTLKIRSTKLEDSAMYFCASIESLDLPSPQYFGPGTRLTVT.

The V call is TRBV11-2, the J call TRBJ1-1; 9 positions agree with TRBD1. V was clipped by 0 bases and J by 4 bases; unmatched bases: 6. Germline V gene data show CDR1 as SGHAT and CDR2 as FQNNGV. The CDR3 is 16 amino acids. CDR3 sequence: CASSLERDRAPTEAFF. In nucleotides, the CDR3 is TGTGCCAGCAGCTTAGAGAGGGACAGGGCCCCCACTGAAGCTTTCTTT.

V gene TRBV14 combines with J gene TRBJ2-1; D is perhaps TRBD2 (5 bases). CDR3 size: 15 residues. Trimming took off 4 bases at V and 4 bases at J, with 14 bases between the two ends. The germline V gene encodes CDR1 SGHDN and CDR2 FVKESK. The CDR3 DNA reads TGTGCCAGCAGCCCCCCCGGACTCGGGTACAATGAGCAGTTCTTC. It codes for CASSPPGLGYNEQFF.

J is TRBJ2-7 and V is TRBV29-1, with D tentatively TRBD1 (5 bases). This CDR3 has 13 amino acids. Per germline, CDR1 SQVTM and CDR2 ANQGSEA. The V end was cut by 0 bases, the J end by 2 bases, with 8 bases between. CDR3 protein: CSVEEDSAYEQYF. In nucleotides, the CDR3 is TGCAGCGTTGAAGAAGACAGTGCCTACGAGCAGTACTTC.

The J gene is TRBJ2-7, the V gene TRBV15; 10 nucleotides align to TRBD1. The V gene's germline CDR1 is LNHNV and CDR2 YYDKDF (reference sequence). The trim removed 3 bases at V and 5 bases at J, leaving 10 bases unmatched. This CDR3 spans 16 amino acids. The CDR3 bases are TGTGCCACCAGCAGTGTAATGACAGGGGGCGAAAACGAGCAGTACTTC. It specifies CATSSVMTGGENEQYF.

The rearrangement uses TRBV30 and TRBJ2-3; 7 bases match TRBD1. This CDR3 comprises 15 residues. Germline V gene data show CDR1 as GTSNPN and CDR2 as SVGIG (reference sequence). The V and J ends lost 0 bases and 5 bases, in that order; junction bases with no gene match: 8. The CDR3 reads CAWSVMGTALDTQYF. The CDR3 DNA follows: TGTGCCTGGAGTGTAATGGGGACAGCATTAGATACGCAGTATTTT.

The chain combines TRBV14 with TRBJ2-5, with unresolved D. V was shortened by 2 bases and J by 2 bases, with 9 bases between the two germline ends. The CDR3 sequence is 14 residues long. Germline V gene data show CDR1 as SGHDN and CDR2 as FVKESK. The CDR3 bases are TGTGCCAGCAGCCAAATATTGGAACAAGAGACCCAGTACTTC. Translating it yields CASSQILEQETQYF.

The chain combines TRBV2 with TRBJ2-3; weak D call: TRBD2 (5 bases). V was trimmed by 7 bases and J by 0 bases, leaving 14 bases between them. This CDR3 has 15 residues. Looked up from germline, CDR1 is SNHLY and CDR2 is FYNNEI. CDR3 in amino acids: CASIDSTTSTDTQYF. CDR3 sequence (DNA): TGTGCCAGCATTGACTCGACTACCAGCACAGATACGCAGTATTTT.

The chain combines TRBV7-2 with TRBJ2-2; the D is unclear. This CDR3 has 15 residues. Germline assignment: CDR1 SGHTA and CDR2 FQGNSA. The V end lost 5 bases, the J end lost 2 bases, and 12 bases lay between the germline ends. CDR3 bases: TGTGCCAGCAGCCCCGGGCAGCTCAACACCGGGGAGCTGTTTTTT. Residues: CASSPGQLNTGELFF.

The rearrangement links TRBV7-6 to TRBJ2-5; 7 positions agree with TRBD2. Germline assignment: CDR1 SGHVS and CDR2 FNYEAQ. This CDR3 is 15 amino acids long. The trim removed 1 base at V and 4 bases at J, leaving 6 bases unmatched. The chain's CDR3 is CASSLGGGIGETQYF. The CDR3 DNA reads TGTGCCAGCAGCTTAGGGGGGGGAATAGGAGAGACCCAGTACTTC.

The gene calls are TRBV6-4 and TRBJ2-3; D unresolved. Deletions cut 5 bases from V and 2 bases from J, with 14 bases between. Germline V lookup: CDR1 MRHNA, CDR2 SNTAGT. This CDR3 has 15 amino acids. CDR3: CASSFVDGPTDTQYF. The CDR3 region has the DNA TGTGCCAGCAGTTTTGTTGACGGACCCACAGATACGCAGTATTTT.

This clone was counted once. The chain employs TRBV11-2 and TRBJ1-5; 7 bases agree with TRBD1. CDR1 and CDR2 from the germline V gene are SGHAT and FQNNGV. Losses at the gene ends were 6 bases for V and 2 bases for J; bases not matched to a gene: 7. The length of the CDR3 is 15 residues. DNA of the CDR3: TGTGCCAGCAGTCAGACAGGGTCGGGCAATCAGCCCCAGCATTTT. Protein: CASSQTGSGNQPQHF.

The chain carries TRBV4-1 and TRBJ1-6; D possibly corresponds to TRBD1 (5 bases). V was shortened by 4 bases and J by 10 bases, with 20 bases between the two germline ends. CDR1 and CDR2 (germline): MGHRA, YSYEKL. The CDR3 is made up of 16 amino acids. In DNA, the CDR3 is TGCGCCAGCAGCCCCTCCCCTAGGGGCTTAGGATCACCCCTCCACTTT. This gives the protein CASSPSPRGLGSPLHF.

This sequence joins TRBV5-4 and TRBJ2-5; tentatively, D is TRBD2 (5 bases). The DNA matches TRBJ2-7 better at its end, which makes the J call doubtful. Germline CDR1 reads SGHNT; CDR2 reads YYREEE (reference sequence). The CDR3 sequence is 13 residues long. CDR3 nucleotide sequence: TGTGCCAGCAGCCCGGGAATAACCTACGAGCAGTACTTC. Its translation is CASSPGITYEQYF.